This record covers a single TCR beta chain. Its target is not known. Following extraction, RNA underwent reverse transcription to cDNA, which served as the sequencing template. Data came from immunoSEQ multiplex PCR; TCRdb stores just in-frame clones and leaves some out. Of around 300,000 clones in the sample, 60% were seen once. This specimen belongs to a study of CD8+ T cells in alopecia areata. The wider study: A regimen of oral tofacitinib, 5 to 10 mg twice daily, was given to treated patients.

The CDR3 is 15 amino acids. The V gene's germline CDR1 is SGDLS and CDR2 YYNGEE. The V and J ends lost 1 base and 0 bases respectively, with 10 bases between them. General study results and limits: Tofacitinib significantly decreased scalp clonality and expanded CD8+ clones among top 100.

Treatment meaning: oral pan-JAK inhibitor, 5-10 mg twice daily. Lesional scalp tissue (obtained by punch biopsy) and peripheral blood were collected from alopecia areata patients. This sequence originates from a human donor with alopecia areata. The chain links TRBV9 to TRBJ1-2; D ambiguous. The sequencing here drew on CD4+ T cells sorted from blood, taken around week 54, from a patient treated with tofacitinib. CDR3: CASSVTPGTNYGYTF. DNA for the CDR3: TGTGCCAGCAGCGTAACGCCAGGAACTAACTATGGCTACACCTTC.